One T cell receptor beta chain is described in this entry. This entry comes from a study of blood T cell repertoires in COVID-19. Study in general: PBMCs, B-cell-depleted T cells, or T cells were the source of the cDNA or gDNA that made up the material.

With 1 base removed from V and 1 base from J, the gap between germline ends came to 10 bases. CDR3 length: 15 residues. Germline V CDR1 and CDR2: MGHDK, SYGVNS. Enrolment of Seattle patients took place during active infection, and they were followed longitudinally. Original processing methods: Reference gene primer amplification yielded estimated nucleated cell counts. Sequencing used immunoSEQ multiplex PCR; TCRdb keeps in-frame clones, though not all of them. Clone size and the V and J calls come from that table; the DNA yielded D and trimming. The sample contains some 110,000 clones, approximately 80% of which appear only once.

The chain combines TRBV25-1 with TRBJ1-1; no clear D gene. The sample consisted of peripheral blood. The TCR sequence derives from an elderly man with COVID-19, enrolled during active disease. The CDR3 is CASSELAGQNTEAFF. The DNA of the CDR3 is TGTGCCAGCAGTGAATTGGCGGGCCAGAACACTGAAGCTTTCTTT.